The 5 T cell receptor beta chains below come from one sample, sequenced in a study of shared clonotypes between healthy human individuals. Naive-designated CD8 cells lacked CD45RO, were positively enriched for CCR7, and omitted terminally differentiated effector memory CD45RA+ cells. Profiling relied on immunoSEQ multiplex PCR, and the TCRdb table lists in-frame clones only, not all of them. The profile covers hundreds of thousands of clones, with nearly 97% appearing a single time and 0.11% taken by the ten largest. Input material: naive CD8+ T cells sorted from blood. These receptors all stem from a woman aged 25 to 39 in good health.

This clone was seen a single time. The chain carries TRBV29-1 and TRBJ2-1; maybe TRBD2 (5 bases). This CDR3 comprises 15 residues. V lost 2 bases to trimming and J lost 0 bases, with 11 bases between them. The germline CDR1 and CDR2 sequences are SQVTM and ANQGSEA. The chain's CDR3 is CSVERSGSSYNEQFF. In DNA form, the CDR3 reads TGCAGCGTTGAACGGTCGGGGAGCTCCTACAATGAGCAGTTCTTC.

The J gene is TRBJ1-2, the V gene TRBV28; perhaps TRBD1 as D (5 bases). The V end lost 2 bases, the J end lost 3 bases, and 16 bases lay between the germline ends. This CDR3 is built from 16 residues. In germline, CDR1 is MDHEN, CDR2 SYDVKM. CDR3 region: CASSLPTGGAYYGYTF. The CDR3 DNA sequence: TGTGCCAGCAGTTTACCTACTGGTGGGGCTTACTATGGCTACACCTTC.

The chain recombines TRBV11-3 with TRBJ2-1, with D unresolved. CDR1 is SGHNT and CDR2 is YENEEA in the germline V gene. The length of the CDR3 is 15 residues. V dropped 4 bases and J dropped 4 bases, with 14 bases sitting between them. This CDR3 is CASSYHDWPYNEQFF. The CDR3 DNA reads TGTGCCAGCAGCTATCATGACTGGCCGTACAATGAGCAGTTCTTC.

V usage is TRBV7-6 and J usage is TRBJ2-3; 7 positions agree with TRBD2. The V gene's germline CDR1 is SGHVS and CDR2 FNYEAQ. The CDR3 length is 15 residues. Trimming removed 5 bases from V and 7 bases from J; junction bases left unmatched: 12. The CDR3 region is CASSPRAGGRNTQYF. CDR3 bases: TGTGCCAGCAGCCCCCGCGCGGGCGGGAGAAATACGCAGTATTTT.

The V call is TRBV28, the J call TRBJ1-5; D unclear. CDR1 MDHEN and CDR2 SYDVKM come from the germline V gene. The CDR3 sequence is 13 residues long. V lost 5 bases and J lost 4, with 9 bases in between. CDR3 sequence reads: CASSPVLNQPQHF. CDR3 nucleotide sequence: TGTGCCAGCAGTCCTGTTCTTAATCAGCCCCAGCATTTT.